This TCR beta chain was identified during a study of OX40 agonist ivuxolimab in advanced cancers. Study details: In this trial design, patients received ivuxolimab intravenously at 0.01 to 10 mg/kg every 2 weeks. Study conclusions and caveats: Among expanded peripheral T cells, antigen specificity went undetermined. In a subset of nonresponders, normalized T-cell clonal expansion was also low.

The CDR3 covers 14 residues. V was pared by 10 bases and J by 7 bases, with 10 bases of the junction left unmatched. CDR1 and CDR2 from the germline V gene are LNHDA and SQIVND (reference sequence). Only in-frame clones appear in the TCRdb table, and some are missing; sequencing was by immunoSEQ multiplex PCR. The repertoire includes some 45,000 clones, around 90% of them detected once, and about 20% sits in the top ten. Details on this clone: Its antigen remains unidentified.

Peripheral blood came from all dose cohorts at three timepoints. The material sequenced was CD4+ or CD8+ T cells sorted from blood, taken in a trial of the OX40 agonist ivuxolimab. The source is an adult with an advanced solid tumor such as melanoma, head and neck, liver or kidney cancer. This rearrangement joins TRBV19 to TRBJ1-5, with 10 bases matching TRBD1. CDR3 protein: CATEPGQGNQPQHF. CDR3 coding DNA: TGTGCCACAGAGCCGGGACAGGGGAACCAGCCCCAGCATTTT. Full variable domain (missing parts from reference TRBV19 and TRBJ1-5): DGGITQSPKYLFRKEGQNVTLSCEQNLNHDAMYWYRQDPGQGLRLIYYSQIVNDFQKGDIAEGYSVSREKKESFPLTVTSAQKNPTAFYLCATEPGQGNQPQHFGDGTRLSIL.